The 23 T cell receptor beta chains in this list originate from one sample, sequenced in a study of T-cell reconstitution after alpha-beta-depleted transplantation in children. For TCRbeta, the library was prepared with unique molecular identifiers. TCRdb called the PCR reads again in MiXCR, with one record for every CDR3 protein. This table has about 270,000 distinct CDR3 sequences, nearly 10% appearing once. The sequenced sample was PBMCs from the stem cell graft donor, obtained from the stem cell graft. Every receptor here comes from a human donor who donated a stem cell graft to a child with SCID.

This clonotype was observed many times. This chain connects TRBV7-9 to TRBJ2-1; D is undetermined. Germline CDR1 reads SEHNR; CDR2 reads FQNEAQ (reference sequence). V lost 2 bases to trimming and J lost 8 bases, with 4 bases between them. The CDR3 runs 11 residues. CDR3 region: CASSLNDEQFF. CDR3 DNA: TGTGCCAGCAGCTTAAACGATGAGCAGTTCTTC.

This clonotype came up a few times. One end of the junction varies from germline; a read error may be responsible. The V and J genes are TRBV5-4 and TRBJ2-3; the D is unclear. The CDR3 has 13 amino acids. Germline V gene data show CDR1 as SGHNT and CDR2 as YYREEE (reference sequence). The CDR3 coding sequence is TGTGCCAGCAGCTTGGCGAGCAAAGATACGCAGTATTTT. Protein product: CASSLASKDTQYF.

J is TRBJ2-6 and V is TRBV18; no definite D call. Per the germline V gene, CDR1 is KGHSH and CDR2 is LQKENI. The CDR3 contains 15 residues. V dropped 3 bases and J dropped 0 bases, with 6 bases sitting between them. CDR3 bases: TGTGCCAGCTCACCGGAGAACTCTGGGGCCAACGTCCTGACTTTC. Protein sequence: CASSPENSGANVLTF.

V gene TRBV6-1 combines with J gene TRBJ2-1, with 8 bases matching TRBD2. With 5 bases clipped from V and 7 bases from J, the junction kept 7 bases outside the gene matches. Germline V lookup: CDR1 MNHNS, CDR2 SASEGT. The CDR3 extends over 14 amino acids. CDR3 DNA: TGTGCCAGCAGTCCCCTCGGGGGGGGGAATGAGCAGTTCTTC. Its protein is CASSPLGGGNEQFF.

The genes are TRBV3-1 and TRBJ2-2, with D unclear. This CDR3 has 13 residues. Germline-derived CDR1 and CDR2 are LGHDT and YNNKEL (reference sequence). V shed 4 bases and J shed 4 bases, with 7 bases lying between them. The DNA of the CDR3 is TGTGCCAGCAGCCGAAGAGCCACCGGGGAGCTGTTTTTT. It yields the protein CASSRRATGELFF.

Ten or more counts support this clonotype. This chain links TRBV12-3 or TRBV12-4 with TRBJ2-7; TRBD1 is a possible D gene (5 bases). There are 13 residues in the CDR3. V was cut by 6 bases and J by 2 bases, with 11 bases left in between. The DNA of the CDR3 is TGTGCCAGCAGCCTACAGGATACCTACGAGCAGTACTTC. It is translated as CASSLQDTYEQYF.

In this sample, this clonotype turned up a few times. This chain uses TRBV29-1 with TRBJ1-4, with 11 bases that match TRBD1. This CDR3 is built from 13 residues. After removal of 7 bases from V and 8 bases from J, the junction contained 6 bases not matched to a gene. Germline assignment: CDR1 SQVTM and CDR2 ANQGSEA. In nucleotides, the CDR3 is TGCAGCGCCGGGACAGGGGGTGGAGAAAAACTGTTTTTT. It codes for CSAGTGGGEKLFF.

V and J are TRBV5-1 and TRBJ1-5; D unresolved. Germline assignment: CDR1 SGHRS and CDR2 YFSETQ. The V end was cut by 0 bases, the J end by 5 bases, with 6 bases between. The CDR3 has 13 residues. The CDR3 region has the DNA TGCGCCAGCAGCTTGGCCGGCGATCAGCCCCAGCATTTT. It specifies CASSLAGDQPQHF.

This clonotype has just a few counts. V usage is TRBV5-1 and J usage is TRBJ2-5; the D is unclear. The germline V gene encodes CDR1 SGHRS and CDR2 YFSETQ. The CDR3 has 16 amino acids. The ends were cut back, 5 bases at V and 5 bases at J, with 22 bases in the middle. CDR3 nucleotide sequence: TGCGCCAGCAGGCCCCTAAATGGACGGGTCGGGGAGACCCAGTACTTC. Its protein product is CASRPLNGRVGETQYF.

This clonotype was counted ten times or more. The chain couples TRBV12-3 or TRBV12-4 to TRBJ2-1; TRBD2 agrees at 9 bases. CDR3 length equals 15 residues. J was trimmed by 4 bases and V by 6 bases; bases with no gene match: 7. The CDR3 sequence: CASSSPSGVYNEQFF. The CDR3, as DNA: TGTGCCAGCAGCTCACCTAGCGGGGTATACAATGAGCAGTTCTTC.

This clonotype has just a few counts. The CDR3 region is CASRIQSYNSPLHF. The CDR3 nucleotides read TGTGCCAGCAGAATACAGAGCTATAATTCACCCCTCCACTTT. The rearrangement links TRBV2 to TRBJ1-6; D is unclear. V shed 6 bases and J shed 3 bases, with 9 bases lying between them. Germline V gene data show CDR1 as SNHLY and CDR2 as FYNNEI. This CDR3 has 14 residues.

In this sample, this clonotype turned up many times. The rearrangement joins TRBV13 to TRBJ2-5; D not certain. From germline, CDR1 is PRHDT and CDR2 FYEKMQ (reference sequence). Trimming removed 3 bases from V and 5 bases from J, with 13 bases in between. CDR3 size: 14 residues. The CDR3 region is CASSLLLGPETQYF. The CDR3 nucleotides read TGTGCCAGCAGCTTGCTCCTAGGGCCGGAGACCCAGTACTTC.

This clonotype was counted between two and nine times. The chain links TRBV6-5 to TRBJ1-1; D might be TRBD1 (6 bases). The CDR3 spans 17 residues. Germline V lookup: CDR1 MNHEY, CDR2 SVGAGI. Trimming took 2 bases from V and 0 from J, leaving 16 bases between them. The CDR3 DNA is TGTGCCAGCAGTTACGGGGCTCAGGGGCTCATGAACACTGAAGCTTTCTTT. Translation gives CASSYGAQGLMNTEAFF.

The chain couples TRBV13 to TRBJ2-5, with TRBD1 as a possible D gene (6 bases). This CDR3 spans 14 amino acids. The germline V gene encodes CDR1 PRHDT and CDR2 FYEKMQ (reference sequence). Trimming cost V 5 bases and J 1 base, with 11 bases left between them. In DNA form, the CDR3 reads TGTGCCAGCAGCCACCGGGACACCCAAGAGACCCAGTACTTC. This gives the protein CASSHRDTQETQYF.

This clonotype was observed many times. This chain connects TRBV9 to TRBJ2-3; D is unclear. The germline CDR1 and CDR2 sequences are SGDLS and YYNGEE. V lost 3 bases to trimming and J lost 2 bases, with 4 bases between them. This CDR3 has 12 residues. CDR3 sequence reads: CASSANTDTQYF. CDR3 nucleotides: TGTGCCAGCAGCGCGAACACAGATACGCAGTATTTT.

This clonotype was counted only a few times. The chain carries TRBV7-9 and TRBJ2-4, with D perhaps TRBD2 (7 bases). The CDR3 sequence is 12 residues long. Per germline, CDR1 SEHNR and CDR2 FQNEAQ (reference sequence). V was cut by 2 bases and J by 9 bases, with 8 bases left in between. The CDR3 region has the DNA TGTGCCAGCAGCTTAAGGGGGGGCATTCAGTACTTC. Residues: CASSLRGGIQYF.

The gene calls are TRBV6-2 or TRBV6-3 and TRBJ2-1; D remains ambiguous. V was pared by 6 bases and J by 7 bases, with 10 bases between. The CDR3 sequence is 12 residues long. Germline-derived CDR1 and CDR2 are MNHEY and SVGEGT. CDR3 nucleotides: TGTGCCAGCAGAAACGACCTTAATGAGCAGTTCTTC. Protein sequence: CASRNDLNEQFF.

This clonotype was detected many times. The junction does not match germline at one end; this may be a read error. J is TRBJ1-1 and V is TRBV7-9; D is unclear. The length of the CDR3 is 12 residues. The germline CDR1 and CDR2 sequences are SEHNR and FQNEAQ (reference sequence). The CDR3 DNA reads TGCGCCAGCAGCTTGGAGGACACTGAAGCTTTCTTT. Translation: CASSLEDTEAFF.

V and J are TRBV9 and TRBJ2-1; no clear D gene. Germline CDR1 reads SGDLS; CDR2 reads YYNGEE. The V end lost 0 bases, the J end lost 10 bases, and 11 bases lay between the germline ends. The CDR3 totals 13 residues. This CDR3 is CASSVGVPSEQFF. The DNA for the CDR3 is TGTGCCAGCAGCGTAGGGGTTCCCTCGGAGCAGTTCTTC.

This clonotype was picked up many times. V and J are TRBV6-1 and TRBJ1-2; no definite D call. The CDR3 extends over 13 amino acids. The V end lost 7 bases, the J end lost 0 bases, and 9 bases lay between the germline ends. Per the germline V gene, CDR1 is MNHNS and CDR2 is SASEGT. The CDR3 nucleotides read TGTGCCAGCATGTCCAGAGCTAACTATGGCTACACCTTC. It yields the protein CASMSRANYGYTF.

This clonotype came up a few times. The chain couples TRBV12-3 or TRBV12-4 to TRBJ1-1, with a possible D match to TRBD1 (5 bases). CDR3 length: 18 residues. V gave up 0 bases and J gave up 2 bases, with 19 bases separating them. The CDR3 is CASSLAERRGKLNTEAFF. CDR3 nucleotides: TGTGCCAGCAGTTTAGCAGAAAGGAGGGGCAAACTCAACACTGAAGCTTTCTTT.

V and J are TRBV12-3 or TRBV12-4 and TRBJ2-1; 12 bases align to TRBD2. The CDR3 runs to 15 residues. J lost 4 bases, V lost 6 bases, and 4 bases had no gene match. The CDR3 loop is CASRASGGAYNEQFF. The CDR3 bases are TGTGCCAGCAGAGCTAGCGGGGGGGCTTACAATGAGCAGTTCTTC.

The chain links TRBV9 to TRBJ1-6; 7 positions agree with TRBD1. The CDR3 length is 14 residues. Germline values: CDR1 SGDLS, CDR2 YYNGEE. Trimming cost V 1 base and J 10 bases; bases outside gene matches: 5. The CDR3, as DNA: TGTGCCAGCAGCGTAACAGGGGAACAGTCACCCCTCCACTTT. This sequence encodes CASSVTGEQSPLHF.